Presented here are 18 T cell receptor beta chains from one specimen sequenced in a study of Graves' ophthalmopathy and Graves' hyperthyroidism. The authors amplified TCR beta CDR3 regions, and they did so from RNA transcripts for repertoire sequencing. Investigators did first-round RT-PCR with HTBI primers, then second-round multiplex PCR. TCRdb called the multiplex PCR reads again in MiXCR, with one record for every CDR3 protein. This table has 900,000 to 1,200,000 distinct CDR3 sequences, about 40% appearing once. The sequencing input was peripheral blood or thyroid tissue (not recorded which). These receptors came from an adult man with Graves' hyperthyroidism.

V usage is TRBV10-3 and J usage is TRBJ2-5; a weak D match, TRBD1 (6 bases). V was trimmed by 3 bases and J by 9 bases, leaving 17 bases between them. CDR1 ENHRY and CDR2 SYGVKD come from the germline V gene. The CDR3 covers 14 residues. CDR3 sequence reads: CAISETGFGQPQYF. The CDR3 DNA is TGTGCCATCAGTGAAACAGGGTTCGGGCAGCCCCAGTACTTC.

As to this clonotype: Mismatch with germline at one junction end may stem from a read error. This sequence joins TRBV10-3 and TRBJ2-5; 16 bases match TRBD2. Germline CDR1 is ENHRY and CDR2 is SYGVKD. The CDR3 consists of 18 residues. CDR3 in DNA: TGTGCCACCAGTGAACCGGGGACTAGCGGGAGGGCCGGAGAGACCCAGTACTTC. Translated: CATSEPGTSGRAGETQYF.

This rearrangement joins TRBV7-6 to TRBJ2-7; D might be TRBD2 (7 bases). There are 15 residues in the CDR3. Germline values: CDR1 SGHVS, CDR2 FNYEAQ. The ends were cut back, 1 base at V and 6 bases at J, with 16 bases in the middle. Written as DNA, the CDR3 is TGTGCCAGCAGCTTAGAGGCAGGGGACTACGGCGAGCAGTACTTC. Translating gives CASSLEAGDYGEQYF.

The V call is TRBV7-2, the J call TRBJ2-7; TRBD1 aligns across 7 bases. The germline V gene has CDR1 SGHTA and CDR2 FQGNSA. CDR3 length: 11 residues. With 11 bases clipped from V and 9 bases from J, the junction kept 10 bases outside the gene matches. The CDR3 loop is CAWSVKGAQYF. The CDR3, as DNA: TGTGCCTGGAGTGTCAAGGGGGCGCAGTACTTC. The whole variable domain, filled in from reference TRBV7-2 and TRBJ2-7, reads GAGVSQSPSNKVTEKGKDVELRCDPISGHTALYWYRQSLGQGLEFLIYFQGNSAPDKSGLPSDRFSAERTGGSVSTLTIQRTQQEDSAVYLCAWSVKGAQYFGPGTRLTVT.

This clonotype was recorded at least ten times. CDR3 region: CAISTTGANTGELFF. In DNA form, the CDR3 reads TGTGCCATCAGTACGACAGGGGCGAACACCGGGGAGCTGTTTTTT. The chain uses TRBV10-3 and TRBJ2-2; TRBD1 matches at 8 bases. V gave up 5 bases and J gave up 0 bases; unmatched junction bases: 2. The CDR3 has 15 amino acids. Germline V gene sequence: CDR1 ENHRY, CDR2 SYGVKD.

This clonotype was observed at least ten times. The gene calls are TRBV29-1 and TRBJ2-6; unclear D gene. In germline, CDR1 is SQVTM, CDR2 ANQGSEA. Trimming removed 0 bases at V and 0 bases at J, with 6 bases between. CDR3 size: 15 residues. The CDR3 sequence is CSVEEALSGANVLTF. CDR3 in DNA: TGCAGCGTTGAAGAGGCACTCTCTGGGGCCAACGTCCTGACTTTC.

This clonotype was seen ten or more times. The chain employs TRBV9 and TRBJ2-5; 9 bases map to TRBD2. Trimming at V came to 3 bases and at J to 2 bases, leaving 5 bases not matched to a gene. The CDR3 sequence is 15 residues long. The germline V gene has CDR1 SGDLS and CDR2 YYNGEE. The CDR3 region is CASSERSGGQETQYF. For the CDR3, the DNA is TGTGCCAGCAGCGAGAGAAGCGGGGGGCAAGAGACCCAGTACTTC. Full variable domain (remainder filled in from reference TRBV9 and TRBJ2-5): DSGVTQTPKHLITATGQRVTLRCSPRSGDLSVYWYQQSLDQGLQFLIQYYNGEERAKGNILERFSAQQFPDLHSELNLSSLELGDSALYFCASSERSGGQETQYFGPGTRLLVL.

This clonotype appeared a single time. Since a much larger clone is just one base distant, this may be a read error. This chain connects TRBV6-5 to TRBJ2-5; D remains unclear. The CDR3 sequence is 13 residues long. Per germline, CDR1 MNHEY and CDR2 SVGAGI. V was clipped by 5 bases and J by 4 bases, with 11 bases between them. CDR3 region: CASSERRIETQYF. In nucleotides, the CDR3 is TGTGCCAGCAGTGAAAGACGTATAGAGACCCAGTACTTC.

In this sample, this clonotype turned up many times. V is TRBV9 and J is TRBJ1-5; D not resolved. Germline assignment: CDR1 SGDLS and CDR2 YYNGEE. Trimming left V 0 bases short and J 5 bases short, with 9 bases between. This CDR3 spans 14 amino acids. The CDR3: CASSVGVFDQPQHF. The CDR3 DNA follows: TGTGCCAGCAGCGTAGGGGTGTTTGATCAGCCCCAGCATTTT.

This clonotype appeared many times. This chain joins TRBV11-2 and TRBJ1-2; 7 bases agree with TRBD1. The germline CDR1 and CDR2 sequences are SGHAT and FQNNGV. The CDR3 is 15 amino acids. V was pared by 0 bases and J by 3 bases, with 4 bases of the junction left unmatched. The CDR3 DNA sequence: TGTGCCAGCAGCTTAGATGCAGGGGGTTACTATGGCTACACCTTC. Translation gives CASSLDAGGYYGYTF.

This clonotype occurred many times. The chain couples TRBV15 to TRBJ1-6; D is unresolved. Trimming pared 4 bases from V and 4 bases from J, leaving 5 bases between. The CDR3 has 13 residues. CDR1 and CDR2 (germline): LNHNV, YYDKDF (reference sequence). The CDR3 DNA is TGTGCCACCAGCAAGGAATATAATTCACCCCTCCACTTT. This codes for CATSKEYNSPLHF.

This clonotype was detected only a few times. The gene calls are TRBV4-3 and TRBJ2-7, with D perhaps TRBD1 or TRBD2 (5 bases each). The CDR3 runs to 16 residues. V was shortened by 1 base and J by 0 bases, with 13 bases between the two germline ends. Looked up from germline, CDR1 is LGHNA and CDR2 is YSLEER. The CDR3 nucleotides read TGCGCCAGCAGCCAAGTCCTCGGGGCCGACTCCTACGAGCAGTACTTC. Amino acids: CASSQVLGADSYEQYF.

This clonotype came up many times. The CDR3 DNA follows: TGTGCCAGCAGCTTCCGGGACAGAAGAAACTATGGCTACACCTTC. Encoded protein: CASSFRDRRNYGYTF. This chain uses TRBV7-9 with TRBJ1-2; 7 bases map to TRBD1. Losses at the gene ends were 3 bases for V and 2 bases for J; bases not matched to a gene: 6. Per germline, CDR1 SEHNR and CDR2 FQNEAQ (reference sequence). The CDR3 spans 15 residues. Full variable domain (remainder filled in from reference TRBV7-9 and TRBJ1-2): DTGVSQNPRHKITKRGQNVTFRCDPISEHNRLYWYRQTLGQGPEFLTYFQNEAQLEKSRLLSDRFSAERPKGSFSTLEIQRTEQGDSAMYLCASSFRDRRNYGYTFGSGTRLTVV.

This clonotype was detected a few times. The genes are TRBV5-1 and TRBJ2-7; tentative D call: TRBD1 (6 bases). Trimming took 0 bases from V and 3 from J, leaving 22 bases between them. Germline loops: CDR1 SGHRS, CDR2 YFSETQ. This CDR3 comprises 18 residues. CDR3 loop: CASSLEPGAKADFYEQYF. In DNA, the CDR3 is TGCGCCAGCAGCTTGGAACCAGGGGCCAAAGCGGATTTCTACGAGCAGTACTTC.

The chain employs TRBV6-5 and TRBJ1-2; D may be TRBD1 (5 bases). The V and J ends lost 10 bases and 9 bases respectively, with 24 bases between them. Germline values: CDR1 MNHEY, CDR2 SVGAGI. This CDR3 contains 14 residues. Written as DNA, the CDR3 is TGTGCCACCTATACAACAGGAGTCGGTCATCGCTACACCTTC. It yields the protein CATYTTGVGHRYTF.

The sample holds many counts of this clonotype. This chain uses TRBV11-2 with TRBJ1-1, with 9 bases lining up with TRBD1. The CDR3 spans 17 residues. CDR1 is SGHAT, CDR2 FQNNGV, per germline. Unmatched junction bases numbered 11, after V lost 3 bases and J lost 3 bases. As DNA, the CDR3 is TGTGCCAGCAGCTTCAGGACAGGGGTCTTTACGGACACTGAAGCTTTCTTT. As protein: CASSFRTGVFTDTEAFF. Full variable domain (missing parts from reference TRBV11-2 and TRBJ1-1): EAGVAQSPRYKIIEKRQSVAFWCNPISGHATLYWYQQILGQGPKLLIQFQNNGVVDDSQLPKDRFSAERLKGVDSTLKIQPAKLEDSAVYLCASSFRTGVFTDTEAFFGQGTRLTVV.

V is TRBV7-2 and J is TRBJ2-2; D remains ambiguous. From germline, CDR1 is SGHTA and CDR2 FQGNSA. The ends were cut back, 2 bases at V and 8 bases at J, with 6 bases in the middle. This CDR3 has 12 residues. The CDR3 DNA sequence: TGTGCCAGCAGCTTACTCAAGGGGGAGCTGTTTTTT. Translating it yields CASSLLKGELFF.

V gene TRBV7-9 combines with J gene TRBJ1-5, with D tentatively TRBD1 (5 bases). CDR3 size: 16 residues. Germline CDR1 SEHNR, CDR2 FQNEAQ (reference sequence). The V end lost 3 bases, the J end lost 0 bases, and 12 bases lay between the germline ends. CDR3 in DNA: TGTGCCAGCAGCTTGTTAGGGGAGTTTAGCAATCAGCCCCAGCATTTT. Translation: CASSLLGEFSNQPQHF.